This T cell receptor beta chain came from a study of CD8+ T cells in alopecia areata. Looking at the study overall: The protocol delivered tofacitinib for 6 to 18 months, then withdrew it for 6 months.

The germline V gene encodes CDR1 LNHDA and CDR2 SQIVND (reference sequence). CDR3 size: 13 residues. V dropped 5 bases and J dropped 10; count of bases not matched to a gene: 8. This clone was seen a handful of times. What it recognizes is unknown. Notes on the study in general: Sequence data from scalp samples additionally include resident alphabeta T cells of normal skin.

cDNA prepared by RNA extraction and subsequent reverse transcription served as the template for sequencing. Some clones are missing from TCRdb's copy, which holds only in-frame ones; the method was immunoSEQ multiplex PCR. Of around 98,000 clones in the sample, under 45% were seen once. This TCR was sampled from a human donor with alopecia areata. The V call is TRBV19, the J call TRBJ2-1, with 7 nucleotides matching TRBD2. The sample consisted of CD4+ T cells sorted from blood. CDR3 in DNA: TGTGCCAGTAGTCTTGGGAGGGTAGAAGAGCAGTTCTTC. Protein product: CASSLGRVEEQFF.